The text below deals with one T cell receptor beta chain. Germline V gene lookup returns CDR1 SQVTM and CDR2 ANQGSEA. V lost 7 bases to trimming and J lost 1 base; unmatched junction nucleotides: 6. CDR3 length equals 13 residues. This sample is drawn from a study of blood T cell repertoires in COVID-19. Study at large: In each case, the material was cDNA or gDNA derived from T cells, B-cell-depleted T cells, or PBMCs.

Here immunoSEQ multiplex PCR was the method, and the copy in TCRdb shows in-frame clones only, minus some. The repertoire holds around 300,000 clones, with roughly 90% as singletons. This chain links TRBV29-1 with TRBJ2-7; 8 positions match TRBD1. Material: peripheral blood. This TCR was recovered from a woman between 40 and 50 years old who had recovered from COVID-19. The CDR3 spells CSGGQGGSYEQYF. CDR3 DNA sequence: TGCAGCGGAGGACAGGGAGGATCCTACGAGCAGTACTTC.